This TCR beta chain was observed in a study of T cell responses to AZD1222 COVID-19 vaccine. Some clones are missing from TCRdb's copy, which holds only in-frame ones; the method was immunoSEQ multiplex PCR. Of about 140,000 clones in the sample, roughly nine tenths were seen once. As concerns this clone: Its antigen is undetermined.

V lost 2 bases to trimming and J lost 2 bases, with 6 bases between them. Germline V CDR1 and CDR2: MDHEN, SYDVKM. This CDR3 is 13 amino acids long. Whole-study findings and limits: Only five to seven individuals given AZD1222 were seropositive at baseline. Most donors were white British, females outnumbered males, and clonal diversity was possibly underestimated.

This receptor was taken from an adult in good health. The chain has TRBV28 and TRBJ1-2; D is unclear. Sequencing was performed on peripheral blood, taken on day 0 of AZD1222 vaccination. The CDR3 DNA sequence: TGTGCCAGCAGTTTAAAAGGAAACTATGGCTACACCTTC. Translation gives CASSLKGNYGYTF.